Listed here are 27 T cell receptor beta chains from one sample, sequenced in a study of cytomegalovirus exposure and HLA in healthy donors. The repertoire was sequenced with immunoSEQ multiplex PCR; TCRdb's copy has only in-frame clones and lacks some. The sample holds tens of thousands of clones, 95% seen once. Sequencing was carried out using PBMCs. Every receptor here comes from a woman aged 18 to 35 in good health and CMV-seropositive.

The V gene is TRBV28, the J gene TRBJ1-2; 11 bases match TRBD1. This CDR3 contains 15 residues. Germline CDR1 MDHEN, CDR2 SYDVKM. The V segment lost 6 bases and the J segment 5 bases; nucleotides outside the gene matches: 8. This CDR3 is CASRLPGQGVYGYTF. CDR3 bases: TGTGCCAGCAGGCTACCGGGACAGGGGGTTTATGGCTACACCTTC.

The V and J genes are TRBV30 and TRBJ1-6; perhaps TRBD1 as D (6 bases). There are 14 residues in the CDR3. V was trimmed by 2 bases and J by 10 bases, leaving 15 bases between them. The germline CDR1 and CDR2 sequences are GTSNPN and SVGIG (reference sequence). CDR3 DNA: TGTGCCTGGAGTTTACAGGGACAAGTCTCACCCCTCCACTTT. This gives the protein CAWSLQGQVSPLHF.

The rearrangement links TRBV27 to TRBJ2-3, with 8 bases identical to TRBD2. The CDR3 is made up of 17 amino acids. V shed 4 bases and J 2 bases; nucleotides not matched to a gene: 11. Germline V gene lookup returns CDR1 MNHEY and CDR2 SMNVEV (reference sequence). This CDR3 reads CASSSPLAAALTDTQYF. The CDR3 coding sequence is TGTGCCAGCAGTTCCCCACTAGCGGCAGCACTCACAGATACGCAGTATTTT.

The V call is TRBV5-5, the J call TRBJ2-7; possibly TRBD1 for D (6 bases). Trimming removed 4 bases from V and 1 base from J, with 12 bases in between. The CDR3 length is 14 residues. Germline V gives CDR1 SGHKS, CDR2 YYEKEE (reference sequence). The CDR3 is CASSRAQGSYEQYF. CDR3 DNA sequence: TGTGCCAGCAGCCGCGCCCAGGGGTCCTACGAGCAGTACTTC.

The V gene is TRBV5-1, the J gene TRBJ2-2; TRBD2 might be the D (6 bases). Germline CDR1 and CDR2: SGHRS and YFSETQ. This CDR3 contains 16 residues. Trimming removed 2 bases at V and 3 bases at J, with 14 bases between. The chain's CDR3 is CASSFTGTPDTGELFF. The CDR3, as DNA: TGCGCCAGCAGCTTCACCGGGACTCCTGACACCGGGGAGCTGTTTTTT.

This clone showed up just once. The rearrangement joins TRBV9 to TRBJ2-7; 8 nucleotides line up with TRBD2. V lost 0 bases to trimming and J lost 1 base; unmatched junction nucleotides: 12. Germline lookup yields CDR1 SGDLS and CDR2 YYNGEE. The CDR3 is made up of 18 amino acids. The CDR3 region is CASSVDTGLDAISYEQYF. The CDR3 bases are TGTGCCAGCAGCGTAGATACGGGACTAGACGCCATATCCTACGAGCAGTACTTC.

This clone was counted a few times. The chain links TRBV11-2 to TRBJ1-5; 7 nucleotides line up with TRBD1. The J segment lost 3 bases and the V segment lost 5 bases, leaving 7 bases of the junction unmatched. The CDR3 is 15 residues long. The germline gives CDR1 SGHAT, CDR2 FQNNGV. The CDR3 protein is CASSPTGMNNQPQHF. In DNA, the CDR3 is TGTGCCAGCAGCCCGACAGGGATGAACAATCAGCCCCAGCATTTT.

The V call is TRBV28, the J call TRBJ2-7; D gene ambiguous. CDR1 and CDR2 (germline): MDHEN, SYDVKM. V was cut by 5 bases and J by 2 bases, with 16 bases left in between. The CDR3 totals 15 residues. CDR3 DNA sequence: TGTGCCAGCAGTGTGGATGGCAGGAAAACCTACGAGCAGTACTTC. This translates into CASSVDGRKTYEQYF.

The chain links TRBV27 to TRBJ2-7; 8 nucleotides align to TRBD1. Germline V lookup: CDR1 MNHEY, CDR2 SMNVEV (reference sequence). J was trimmed by 2 bases and V by 3 bases; bases with no gene match: 9. The CDR3 runs 16 residues. The CDR3 loop reads CASSLQGAPRPYEQYF. The CDR3 DNA follows: TGTGCCAGCAGTTTGCAGGGGGCACCTAGACCCTACGAGCAGTACTTC.

This clone was observed once. This chain's CDR3 is CASSPLAGISYEQYF. The CDR3 DNA follows: TGTGCCAGCAGCCCCCTAGCGGGGATCTCCTACGAGCAGTACTTC. The V call is TRBV6-5, the J call TRBJ2-5; TRBD2 aligns across 9 bases. The J call could be wrong; TRBJ2-7 is a better fit for the DNA end. The CDR3 is 15 amino acids. The germline gives CDR1 MNHEY, CDR2 SVGAGI.

The chain recombines TRBV28 with TRBJ2-6, with TRBD1 matching 7 bases. This CDR3 is built from 18 residues. Germline CDR1 reads MDHEN; CDR2 reads SYDVKM. With 3 bases clipped from V and 0 bases from J, the junction kept 8 bases outside the gene matches. The DNA for the CDR3 is TGTGCCAGCAGTTTCGACAGGGCCCCTCTCTCTGGGGCCAACGTCCTGACTTTC. Amino acid sequence: CASSFDRAPLSGANVLTF.

In nucleotides, the CDR3 is TGTGCCAGCAGCTTAGTCTCGGACTTCACAGATACGCAGTATTTT. Its protein is CASSLVSDFTDTQYF. The chain joins TRBV7-2 to TRBJ2-3; maybe TRBD2 (5 bases). The CDR3 has 15 residues. The V gene's germline CDR1 is SGHTA and CDR2 FQGNSA. V gave up 1 base and J gave up 2 bases, with 10 bases separating them.

In this sample, this clone turned up a few times. The chain recombines TRBV28 with TRBJ2-7; possibly TRBD1 for D (5 bases). This CDR3 has 13 amino acids. Germline CDR1 is MDHEN and CDR2 is SYDVKM. The germline V and J ends were trimmed by 1 base and 3 bases, with 7 bases remaining between them. The DNA for the CDR3 is TGTGCCAGCAGTTTATTCGACAGCTACGAGCAGTACTTC. This translates into CASSLFDSYEQYF. Complete variable domain (other parts from reference TRBV28 and TRBJ2-7): DVKVTQSSRYLVKRTGEKVFLECVQDMDHENMFWYRQDPGLGLRLIYFSYDVKMKEKGDIPEGYSVSREKKERFSLILESASTNQTSMYLCASSLFDSYEQYFGPGTRLTVT.

The gene calls are TRBV6-1 and TRBJ1-1; TRBD1 is a possible D gene (6 bases). The CDR3 runs 13 residues. The V and J ends lost 11 bases and 5 bases respectively, with 18 bases between them. The germline V gene encodes CDR1 MNHNS and CDR2 SASEGT. Here the CDR3 DNA reads TGTGCCTTACACCGATCAGGGGTGACTGAAGCTTTCTTT. Encoded protein: CALHRSGVTEAFF.

This clone showed up just once. The genes are TRBV30 and TRBJ2-6, with no clear D. V lost 3 bases and J lost 0, with 9 bases in between. Germline values: CDR1 GTSNPN, CDR2 SVGIG (reference sequence). The CDR3 is 15 residues long. The CDR3 is CAWRRLSSGANVLTF. In nucleotides, the CDR3 is TGTGCCTGGAGGAGACTGTCCTCTGGGGCCAACGTCCTGACTTTC.

The V call is TRBV28, the J call TRBJ1-2, with 8 bases identical to TRBD1. The CDR3 has 14 amino acids. With 6 bases clipped from V and 3 bases from J, the junction kept 6 bases outside the gene matches. Germline-derived CDR1 and CDR2 are MDHEN and SYDVKM. The CDR3 loop reads CASSPTGVDYGYTF. In DNA form, the CDR3 reads TGTGCCAGCAGCCCGACAGGGGTCGACTATGGCTACACCTTC.

J is TRBJ1-2 and V is TRBV27; 8 nucleotides match TRBD1. Germline V gene data show CDR1 as MNHEY and CDR2 as SMNVEV (reference sequence). The CDR3 contains 14 residues. Trimming at V came to 5 bases and at J to 4 bases, leaving 6 bases not matched to a gene. The CDR3 here is CASSLGGQGYGYTF. The CDR3 region has the DNA TGTGCCAGCAGTCTGGGTGGACAGGGCTATGGCTACACCTTC.

The rearrangement uses TRBV7-8 and TRBJ1-4; TRBD1 might be the D (5 bases). V was cut by 1 base and J by 7 bases, with 19 bases left in between. The V gene's germline CDR1 is SGHVS and CDR2 FQNEAQ. This CDR3 comprises 17 residues. The CDR3 reads CASSLGNVVGQGEKLFF. The CDR3 DNA reads TGTGCCAGCAGCTTAGGGAACGTAGTAGGGCAGGGTGAAAAACTGTTTTTT.

The chain joins TRBV30 to TRBJ2-7; 7 bases are a match to TRBD2. The CDR3 spans 13 residues. CDR1 and CDR2 (germline): GTSNPN, SVGIG (reference sequence). J lost 5 bases, V lost 3 bases, and 7 bases had no gene match. The CDR3 loop reads CAWSSGGTDEQYF. The DNA of the CDR3 is TGTGCCTGGAGCTCGGGGGGAACGGACGAGCAGTACTTC.

The chain is built from TRBV7-9 and TRBJ1-1, with D unresolved. V lost 5 bases and J 1 base, leaving 26 bases between the germline ends. CDR3 size: 19 residues. CDR1 is SEHNR and CDR2 is FQNEAQ in the germline V gene (reference sequence). CDR3 protein: CASSPEGIVDTGRNTEAFF. The CDR3 DNA follows: TGTGCCAGCAGCCCCGAAGGGATAGTTGACACCGGGAGGAACACTGAAGCTTTCTTT.

The chain recombines TRBV11-2 with TRBJ2-7; TRBD1 is a possible D gene (6 bases). V lost 0 bases to trimming and J lost 3 bases, with 12 bases between them. This CDR3 spans 15 amino acids. Germline V gene lookup returns CDR1 SGHAT and CDR2 FQNNGV. The CDR3 loop reads CASSLDQGGIYEQYF. Here the CDR3 DNA reads TGTGCCAGCAGCTTAGATCAAGGGGGAATCTACGAGCAGTACTTC.

The chain has TRBV5-1 and TRBJ2-7, with D unresolved. The V end lost 0 bases, the J end lost 3 bases, and 13 bases lay between the germline ends. In germline, CDR1 is SGHRS, CDR2 YFSETQ. The CDR3 is 15 residues long. DNA of the CDR3: TGCGCCAGCAGCTTGGGAACATCAGGCAACTACGAGCAGTACTTC. Its protein is CASSLGTSGNYEQYF.

This sequence joins TRBV5-1 and TRBJ1-1; TRBD1 matches at 11 bases. CDR3 size: 14 residues. CDR1 is SGHRS, CDR2 YFSETQ, per germline. Unmatched junction bases numbered 5, after V lost 6 bases and J lost 4 bases. The CDR3 spells CASNTGTGGTEAFF. Here the CDR3 DNA reads TGCGCCAGCAACACAGGGACAGGGGGCACTGAAGCTTTCTTT.

This clone was seen once. The chain combines TRBV18 with TRBJ1-1; D ambiguous. CDR1 and CDR2 from the germline V gene are KGHSH and LQKENI. V was pared by 5 bases and J by 1 base, with 8 bases between. The CDR3 loop spans 13 amino acids. CDR3: CASSATQNTEAFF. In nucleotides, the CDR3 is TGTGCCAGCTCAGCAACTCAGAACACTGAAGCTTTCTTT. Full variable domain (remainder filled in from reference TRBV18 and TRBJ1-1): NAGVMQNPRHLVRRRGQEARLRCSPMKGHSHVYWYRQLPEEGLKFMVYLQKENIIDESGMPKERFSAEFPKEGPSILRIQQVVRGDSAAYFCASSATQNTEAFFGQGTRLTVV.

The CDR3 region has the DNA TGTGCCAGCAGCTTATTTCGGGGGGGCCTGGATACGCAGTATTTT. This gives the protein CASSLFRGGLDTQYF. The chain joins TRBV11-2 to TRBJ2-3; 8 bases align to TRBD2. Germline loops: CDR1 SGHAT, CDR2 FQNNGV. This CDR3 is 15 amino acids long. V was pared by 2 bases and J by 6 bases, with 7 bases of the junction left unmatched.

CDR3 loop: CASSVTSGGRETQYF. The CDR3 DNA follows: TGTGCCAGCAGCGTTACTAGCGGGGGTCGAGAGACCCAGTACTTC. The chain recombines TRBV9 with TRBJ2-5; the match to TRBD2 covers 11 bases. The CDR3 contains 15 residues. CDR1 and CDR2 from the germline V gene are SGDLS and YYNGEE. V shed 2 bases and J 4 bases; nucleotides not matched to a gene: 4.

The V call is TRBV10-3, the J call TRBJ2-3; possibly TRBD1 for D (6 bases). Between the trimmed V and J ends, which lost 2 bases and 4 bases, there was a span of 10 bases. The CDR3 is 14 residues long. Germline CDR1 reads ENHRY; CDR2 reads SYGVKD. The CDR3 nucleotides are TGTGCCATCAGTGAGAGGGCAGGGGCAGATACGCAGTATTTT. This translates into CAISERAGADTQYF.